The 27 T cell receptor beta chains listed next were all sequenced from one sample in a study of shared clonotypes between healthy human individuals. Profiled with immunoSEQ multiplex PCR; TCRdb holds only in-frame clones, not every one. The sample consists of 950,000 to 1,200,000 clones, approximately 80% of them appearing once. Specimen: memory CD4+ T cells from PBMCs. Subset in this sample: CD45RA-negative fraction. All receptors derive from a man aged 18 to 29 in good health. Some clones in this sample may be carry-over from other donors' samples.

The CDR3 coding sequence is TGTGCCAGTAGTTATGGGACTAGCTCCTACAATGAGCAGTTCTTC. It yields the protein CASSYGTSSYNEQFF. The V call is TRBV19, the J call TRBJ2-1; 8 positions match TRBD2. J gave up 0 bases and V 5 bases, and 3 bases lay outside the gene matches. The length of the CDR3 is 15 residues. CDR1 and CDR2 (germline): LNHDA, SQIVND (reference sequence).

The rearrangement links TRBV18 to TRBJ1-1, with 8 bases lining up with TRBD1. Germline-derived CDR1 and CDR2 are KGHSH and LQKENI. There are 17 residues in the CDR3. Trimming at V came to 5 bases and at J to 5 bases, leaving 16 bases not matched to a gene. The CDR3 DNA sequence: TGTGCCAGCTCAGTTGTTCCAGGGGGCGAAGTTAGAACTGAAGCTTTCTTT. It encodes CASSVVPGGEVRTEAFF.

This clone was observed once. The chain combines TRBV5-1 with TRBJ2-3; D is undetermined. The germline gives CDR1 SGHRS, CDR2 YFSETQ. V gave up 0 bases and J gave up 1 base, with 15 bases separating them. This CDR3 contains 17 residues. The CDR3 is CASSLDPSSYRTDTQYF. DNA for the CDR3: TGCGCCAGCAGCTTGGACCCCTCCAGCTACCGCACAGATACGCAGTATTTT.

About this clone: Just one base apart from a much larger clone, this may be a read error. V is TRBV5-1 and J is TRBJ1-2, with 7 nucleotides matching TRBD1. Germline V gene data show CDR1 as SGHRS and CDR2 as YFSETQ. V was pared by 7 bases and J by 1 base, with 4 bases of the junction left unmatched. CDR3 length equals 13 residues. The DNA of the CDR3 is TGCGCCAGCGGGGCAGGGGGTAACTATGGCTACACCTTC. Translated, it gives CASGAGGNYGYTF.

This chain uses TRBV2 with TRBJ2-5, with 8 bases fitting TRBD1. Germline values: CDR1 SNHLY, CDR2 FYNNEI. J lost 4 bases, V lost 7 bases, and 14 bases had no gene match. The CDR3 is 16 residues long. The CDR3 DNA reads as TGTGCCAGCACGGTGGGACAGGCCCCCGGGGGAGAGACCCAGTACTTC. Its protein product is CASTVGQAPGGETQYF.

This clone came up a few times. This sequence joins TRBV11-2 and TRBJ2-7; D might be TRBD1 (5 bases). The germline V gene encodes CDR1 SGHAT and CDR2 FQNNGV. The V gene lost 6 bases and the J gene lost 6 bases, with 21 bases spanning the gap. The CDR3 consists of 15 residues. CDR3 region: CASRNIKLVRAEQYF. The CDR3 DNA reads as TGTGCCAGCAGGAATATTAAGCTAGTCAGGGCCGAGCAGTACTTC.

The chain carries TRBV6-1 and TRBJ1-1; the D is unclear. Germline CDR1 reads MNHNS; CDR2 reads SASEGT. CDR3 size: 14 residues. The V end was cut by 6 bases, the J end by 7 bases, with 18 bases between. The CDR3 DNA follows: TGTGCCAGCAGGGTATCCAGGACTGGTAATGAAGCTTTCTTT. Protein product: CASRVSRTGNEAFF.

The gene calls are TRBV28 and TRBJ2-5, with 9 bases lining up with TRBD1. The ends lost 5 bases at V and 7 bases at J; junction bases unmatched: 8. The CDR3 has 14 residues. The germline gives CDR1 MDHEN, CDR2 SYDVKM. The DNA of the CDR3 is TGTGCCAGCAGTCCACAGGGGGCAGATGGGACCCAGTACTTC. Translated: CASSPQGADGTQYF.

This clone has more than one count but fewer than ten. The sample contains more than one DNA sequence encoding this CDR3. The chain is built from TRBV7-9 and TRBJ2-7; 7 bases agree with TRBD2. The CDR3 has 15 residues. The trim removed 1 base at V and 3 bases at J, leaving 6 bases unmatched. Germline V gene lookup returns CDR1 SEHNR and CDR2 FQNEAQ (reference sequence). The CDR3 sequence is CASSLGAGGSYEQYF. CDR3 bases: TGTGCCAGCAGCTTAGGGGCAGGCGGGAGCTACGAGCAGTACTTC.

The chain carries TRBV5-6 and TRBJ2-1; the D gene is possibly TRBD1 (6 bases). The CDR3 totals 14 residues. Trimming shortened V by 5 bases and J by 6 bases, and 15 bases separated the two germline ends. The germline gives CDR1 SGHDT, CDR2 YYEEEE. CDR3 nucleotides: TGTGCCAGCAGGCGTCAAACAGGGACCAATGAGCAGTTCTTC. Translated, it gives CASRRQTGTNEQFF.

Comment on this clone: This may stem from a read error, because a much larger clone lies one nucleotide away. Other DNA sequences in the same sample also yield this CDR3. In nucleotides, the CDR3 is TGTGCCAGTAGTTACTTACCTACAGGGAGAGAGACCCAGTACTTC. Protein sequence: CASSYLPTGRETQYF. The chain couples TRBV6-6 to TRBJ2-5, with D possibly TRBD1 on 6 matching bases. Germline lookup yields CDR1 MNHNY and CDR2 SVGAGI (reference sequence). This CDR3 has 15 amino acids.

The CDR3 region is CATGTGRYNEQFF. The CDR3 DNA sequence: TGTGCCACCGGGACAGGGAGGTACAATGAGCAGTTCTTC. This sequence joins TRBV10-3 and TRBJ2-1; 9 bases match TRBD1. The germline gives CDR1 ENHRY, CDR2 SYGVKD. CDR3 length: 13 residues. The ends lost 10 bases at V and 4 bases at J; junction bases unmatched: 5.

This chain links TRBV19 with TRBJ2-5; no reliable D call. CDR3 length equals 13 residues. Germline CDR1 LNHDA, CDR2 SQIVND (reference sequence). The germline V and J ends were trimmed by 3 bases and 6 bases, with 11 bases remaining between them. CDR3 bases: TGTGCCAGTAGTATTAGAGCGCGTCAGACCCAGTACTTC. It is translated as CASSIRARQTQYF.

This clone was detected a few times. The gene calls are TRBV30 and TRBJ2-5; D is unresolved. Looked up from germline, CDR1 is GTSNPN and CDR2 is SVGIG (reference sequence). Trimming left V 2 bases short and J 5 bases short, with 9 bases between. This CDR3 region has 12 residues. CDR3 bases: TGTGCCTGGAGTCCTTGGCGGGAGACCCAGTACTTC. As protein: CAWSPWRETQYF.

The V and J genes are TRBV11-2 and TRBJ2-3, with 11 bases fitting TRBD2. Losses at the gene ends were 4 bases for V and 6 bases for J; bases not matched to a gene: 9. This CDR3 contains 16 residues. In germline, CDR1 is SGHAT, CDR2 FQNNGV. For the CDR3, the DNA is TGTGCCAGCAGCTCTGCGAAACTAGCGGGAGCGGATACGCAGTATTTT. Amino acids: CASSSAKLAGADTQYF.

The CDR3 region is CASSLQRESRPDTQYF. CDR3 DNA: TGTGCCAGCAGCTTACAGCGGGAATCACGGCCAGATACGCAGTATTTT. The rearrangement uses TRBV7-8 and TRBJ2-3; 7 nucleotides agree with TRBD2. The V segment lost 2 bases and the J segment 4 bases; nucleotides outside the gene matches: 9. The germline CDR1 and CDR2 sequences are SGHVS and FQNEAQ. This CDR3 contains 16 residues.

The rearrangement uses TRBV25-1 and TRBJ2-3; maybe TRBD2 (6 bases). Germline V gene lookup returns CDR1 MGHDK and CDR2 SYGVNS. V lost 6 bases and J lost 7, with 8 bases in between. The CDR3 covers 11 residues. In DNA form, the CDR3 reads TGTGCCAGCAGCGCGGGATATACGCAGTATTTT. Translated, it gives CASSAGYTQYF.

About this clone itself: Other DNA sequences in the sample encode the same CDR3. The chain couples TRBV11-2 to TRBJ1-2, with D unresolved. There are 13 residues in the CDR3. The germline V and J ends were trimmed by 5 bases and 1 base, with 8 bases remaining between them. Germline V gene lookup returns CDR1 SGHAT and CDR2 FQNNGV. The CDR3 region is CASSPTGNYGYTF. Written as DNA, the CDR3 is TGTGCCAGCAGCCCGACCGGTAACTATGGCTACACCTTC.

The V gene is TRBV2, the J gene TRBJ1-1; TRBD1 might be the D (5 bases). Trimming took 4 bases from V and 6 from J, leaving 18 bases between them. CDR3 size: 15 residues. Germline CDR1 and CDR2: SNHLY and FYNNEI. This CDR3 is CASSGVGRGISEAFF. The CDR3 nucleotides are TGTGCCAGCAGTGGAGTCGGCCGGGGGATCTCTGAAGCTTTCTTT.

V usage is TRBV28 and J usage is TRBJ2-4; no clear D gene. The CDR3 has 11 residues. V lost 4 bases to trimming and J lost 5 bases, with 3 bases between them. Germline V gene lookup returns CDR1 MDHEN and CDR2 SYDVKM. This CDR3 reads CASSWENIQYF. Here the CDR3 DNA reads TGTGCCAGCAGTTGGGAAAACATTCAGTACTTC.

The rearrangement links TRBV9 to TRBJ1-2, with D perhaps matching TRBD1 (6 bases). V gave up 4 bases and J gave up 2 bases, with 12 bases separating them. The CDR3 is 14 amino acids. In germline, CDR1 is SGDLS, CDR2 YYNGEE. The CDR3 sequence is CASSSRTANYGYTF. In DNA, the CDR3 is TGTGCCAGCAGCTCCCGGACAGCGAACTATGGCTACACCTTC.

This sequence joins TRBV5-1 and TRBJ1-5; D call uncertain. Germline V CDR1 and CDR2: SGHRS, YFSETQ. Trimming removed 0 bases from V and 6 bases from J, with 10 bases in between. This CDR3 is built from 14 residues. Here the CDR3 DNA reads TGCGCCAGCAGCTTGGAAATGGGAGGTCAGCCCCAGCATTTT. This sequence encodes CASSLEMGGQPQHF.

This clone was detected only a few times. The chain carries TRBV7-9 and TRBJ2-1; D might be TRBD2 (6 bases). Trimming shortened V by 5 bases and J by 1 base, and 21 bases separated the two germline ends. Germline V gene lookup returns CDR1 SEHNR and CDR2 FQNEAQ (reference sequence). The CDR3 covers 18 residues. CDR3 protein: CASSPKPGGHGSYNEQFF. For the CDR3, the DNA is TGTGCCAGCAGCCCAAAGCCCGGGGGTCATGGTTCCTACAATGAGCAGTTCTTC.

The V gene is TRBV7-3, the J gene TRBJ1-5; D gene ambiguous. Trimming left V 2 bases short and J 1 base short, with 9 bases between. The CDR3 extends over 15 amino acids. Germline V gives CDR1 SGHTA, CDR2 FQGTGA. As DNA, the CDR3 is TGTGCCAGCAGCTTAGCATTGGGAAGCAATCAGCCCCAGCATTTT. It yields the protein CASSLALGSNQPQHF.

This sequence joins TRBV5-1 and TRBJ2-7, with 8 bases that match TRBD1. This CDR3 region has 15 residues. The J segment lost 0 bases and the V segment lost 4 bases, leaving 6 bases of the junction unmatched. The germline V gene has CDR1 SGHRS and CDR2 YFSETQ. CDR3 in amino acids: CASSPRDRNSYEQYF. CDR3 DNA: TGCGCCAGCAGCCCCAGGGACAGGAACTCCTACGAGCAGTACTTC. The full variable domain, rest sourced from reference TRBV5-1 and TRBJ2-7, is KAGVTQTPRYLIKTRGQQVTLSCSPISGHRSVSWYQQTPGQGLQFLFEYFSETQRNKGNFPGRFSGRQFSNSRSEMNVSTLELGDSALYLCASSPRDRNSYEQYFGPGTRLTVT.

Notes on this clone: The sample carries other DNA sequences with the same CDR3. The genes are TRBV5-4 and TRBJ2-7, with 7 bases that match TRBD2. Losses at the gene ends were 0 bases for V and 1 base for J; bases not matched to a gene: 7. CDR1 is SGHNT, CDR2 YYREEE, per germline (reference sequence). The CDR3 contains 16 residues. CDR3 sequence reads: CASSLAGQGGSYEQYF. The CDR3 nucleotides read TGTGCCAGCAGCTTGGCCGGGCAGGGAGGGTCCTACGAGCAGTACTTC.

The rearrangement joins TRBV28 to TRBJ2-7; TRBD1 aligns across 10 bases. Germline CDR1 and CDR2: MDHEN and SYDVKM. The CDR3 spans 16 residues. Trimming cost V 7 bases and J 6 bases; bases outside gene matches: 15. The CDR3 DNA sequence: TGTGCCAGCAAAAGGGGCTGGGGACAGGGGATGGGCGAGCAGTACTTC. Encoded protein: CASKRGWGQGMGEQYF.